This T cell receptor (beta chain) was documented in a study of blood T cell repertoires in COVID-19. Study summary: Both acute and convalescent COVID-19 samples were obtained from the United States, Italy and Spain. From T cells, B-cell-depleted T cells, or PBMCs came the material, which was cDNA or gDNA.

Authors' processing steps: Amplified reference gene primers provided the basis for estimating nucleated cell counts. Sequencing was performed with immunoSEQ multiplex PCR; in TCRdb, only in-frame clones are kept and a portion is missing. Clone size and the V and J calls come from that table; the DNA yielded D and trimming. This table holds 95,000 to 150,000 clones, around 82% found once. Germline CDR1 is SGHAT and CDR2 is FQNNGV. The CDR3 length is 14 residues. The germline V and J ends were trimmed by 1 base and 7 bases, with 8 bases remaining between them. In its sample, this clone was seen a few times.

Sequencing was done on a sample of peripheral blood. The origin of this receptor is a human donor in a cohort sampled during active COVID-19. V and J are TRBV11-2 and TRBJ1-6; D unclear. The CDR3 region is CASSLVATNSPLHF. CDR3 in DNA: TGTGCCAGCAGCTTAGTGGCCACCAATTCACCCCTCCACTTT.